Each of the 13 T cell receptor beta chains below was sequenced from the same sample in a study of CD8 T cells in Susac syndrome. Random hexamers were used to reverse transcribe the RNA input (about 0.5 to 1 ug). TCRdb used MiXCR to reprocess the immunoSEQ multiplex PCR reads, holding one entry per CDR3 protein. The sample lists roughly 140,000 distinct CDR3 sequences, about 95% occurring once. Sequencing was done on a sample of CD8+ T cells from PBMCs. The source is a human donor with multiple sclerosis.

For this clonotype: The junction differs from germline at one of its ends, possibly a read error. CDR3 loop: CASSYYGGGTIF. CDR3 in DNA: TGTGCCAGCAGTTACTATGGCGGGGGGACCATCTTC. This chain links TRBV6-5 with TRBJ2-1, with 8 bases aligning to TRBD2. Germline CDR1 is MNHEY and CDR2 is SVGAGI. The CDR3 runs to 12 residues.

The chain couples TRBV25-1 to TRBJ1-6; no clear D gene. The CDR3 extends over 15 amino acids. CDR1 MGHDK and CDR2 SYGVNS come from the germline V gene. Between the trimmed V and J ends, which lost 8 bases and 5 bases, there was a span of 16 bases. The CDR3 DNA reads TGTGCCAGCCAACGGAGCAATAGAAATAATTCACCCCTCCACTTT. Translating it yields CASQRSNRNNSPLHF. Complete variable domain (other parts from reference TRBV25-1 and TRBJ1-6): EADIYQTPRYLVIGTGKKITLECSQTMGHDKMYWYQQDPGMELHLIHYSYGVNSTEKGDLSSESTVSRIRTEHFPLTLESARPSHTSQYLCASQRSNRNNSPLHFGNGTRLTVT.

CDR3 nucleotides: TGTGCCAGCAGCGGAGGAGAAGTGAAGGCTTTCTTT. Its translation is CASSGGEVKAFF. This chain uses TRBV7-9 with TRBJ1-1; no clear D gene. The CDR3 is made up of 12 amino acids. Germline V gene sequence: CDR1 SEHNR, CDR2 FQNEAQ (reference sequence). V was cut by 5 bases and J by 11 bases, with 15 bases left in between.

The chain employs TRBV30 and TRBJ1-5; a possible D gene is TRBD1 (6 bases). Trimming took off 0 bases at V and 4 bases at J, with 13 bases between the two ends. There are 15 residues in the CDR3. CDR1 is GTSNPN and CDR2 is SVGIG in the germline V gene (reference sequence). The CDR3 DNA reads as TGTGCCTGGAGTGTCCTCGGGGGGGCGAATCAGCCCCAGCATTTT. It translates to CAWSVLGGANQPQHF.

The CDR3 region is CASLREDYGYTF. In DNA, the CDR3 is TGTGCCAGCCTCAGGGAGGACTATGGCTACACCTTC. The chain uses TRBV6-5 and TRBJ1-2, with D maybe TRBD1 (5 bases). The CDR3 runs 12 residues. The V gene's germline CDR1 is MNHEY and CDR2 SVGAGI. Trimming shortened V by 8 bases and J by 3 bases, and 10 bases separated the two germline ends.

The chain combines TRBV15 with TRBJ1-2; D unclear. The CDR3 runs 15 residues. Germline CDR1 reads LNHNV; CDR2 reads YYDKDF (reference sequence). V gave up 0 bases and J gave up 2 bases, with 10 bases separating them. Here the CDR3 DNA reads TGTGCCACCAGCAGAGAATGGCCGGTAAACTATGGCTACACCTTC. This gives the protein CATSREWPVNYGYTF. The full variable domain, with the rest looked up from reference TRBV15 and TRBJ1-2, is DAMVIQNPRYQVTQFGKPVTLSCSQTLNHNVMYWYQQKSSQAPKLLFHYYDKDFNNEADTPDNFQSRRPNTSFCFLDIRSPGLGDTAMYLCATSREWPVNYGYTFGSGTRLTVV.

This rearrangement joins TRBV20-1 to TRBJ2-1, with 7 bases aligning to TRBD2. Losses at the gene ends were 3 bases for V and 7 bases for J; bases not matched to a gene: 12. Per germline, CDR1 DFQATT and CDR2 SNEGSKA (reference sequence). The CDR3 contains 15 residues. The CDR3 nucleotides read TGCAGTGCTAGGGGTGGAGTCGCGGGGGTTAATGAGCAGTTCTTC. Amino acids: CSARGGVAGVNEQFF.

The J gene is TRBJ1-1, the V gene TRBV2; D not certain. This CDR3 comprises 13 residues. V was cut by 2 bases and J by 7 bases, with 11 bases left in between. CDR1 and CDR2 (germline): SNHLY, FYNNEI. The CDR3 reads CASSEWRGREAFF. CDR3 bases: TGTGCCAGCAGTGAATGGCGCGGCCGTGAAGCTTTCTTT.

This chain links TRBV9 with TRBJ1-6; D possibly corresponds to TRBD1 (5 bases). V dropped 3 bases and J dropped 9 bases, with 13 bases sitting between them. CDR1 and CDR2 from the germline V gene are SGDLS and YYNGEE. The length of the CDR3 is 14 residues. CDR3: CASSETGAPSPLHF. The DNA for the CDR3 is TGTGCCAGCAGCGAAACCGGGGCCCCTTCACCCCTCCACTTT.

The V gene is TRBV7-9, the J gene TRBJ2-7, with 7 nucleotides matching TRBD2. CDR1 is SEHNR and CDR2 is FQNEAQ in the germline V gene (reference sequence). This CDR3 is built from 17 residues. The ends lost 5 bases at V and 4 bases at J; junction bases unmatched: 17. CDR3 nucleotide sequence: TGTGCCAGCAGCCGCTTAATATCTCAAGCGGGGAATTACGAGCAGTACGTC. Its translation: CASSRLISQAGNYEQYV.

The CDR3 DNA sequence: TGTGCCAGCACTTCCTTTGGCGGGACTCCCCGCGGGGATGAGCAGTTCTTC. It specifies CASTSFGGTPRGDEQFF. The J gene is TRBJ2-1, the V gene TRBV12-3 or TRBV12-4; D possibly corresponds to TRBD2 (6 bases). The CDR3 is 17 residues long. The V end was cut by 7 bases, the J end by 8 bases, with 27 bases between.

V and J are TRBV15 and TRBJ2-3, with D tentatively TRBD2 (6 bases). The CDR3 is made up of 17 amino acids. Trimming pared 7 bases from V and 6 bases from J, leaving 26 bases between. Germline V gene lookup returns CDR1 LNHNV and CDR2 YYDKDF (reference sequence). CDR3 nucleotide sequence: TGTGCCACCACCCCATCCGGGGAGGAAGGGGACCGGGATACGCAGTATTTT. This translates into CATTPSGEEGDRDTQYF. The full variable domain, rest sourced from reference TRBV15 and TRBJ2-3, is DAMVIQNPRYQVTQFGKPVTLSCSQTLNHNVMYWYQQKSSQAPKLLFHYYDKDFNNEADTPDNFQSRRPNTSFCFLDIRSPGLGDTAMYLCATTPSGEEGDRDTQYFGPGTRLTVL.

The chain employs TRBV11-2 and TRBJ2-7; TRBD1 or TRBD2 may be the D gene (5 bases each). From germline, CDR1 is SGHAT and CDR2 FQNNGV. The ends were cut back, 0 bases at V and 0 bases at J, with 12 bases in the middle. The CDR3 is 16 amino acids. The CDR3 loop is CASSLERGASSYEQYV. As DNA, the CDR3 is TGTGCCAGCAGCTTAGAGAGGGGCGCGAGCTCCTACGAGCAGTACGTC.